Below are 22 T cell receptor beta chains sequenced from a single sample in a study of cytomegalovirus exposure and HLA in healthy donors. A multiplex PCR was run with 60 Vbeta primers and 13 Jbeta primers. TCRdb's table, derived via immunoSEQ multiplex PCR, lists solely in-frame clones and lacks some. The repertoire has about 170,000 clones, about 80% of them found once; the top ten carry more than 2%. The sequenced sample consisted of PBMCs. The receptors here all came from a woman in her thirties in good health and CMV-seropositive.

J is TRBJ1-4 and V is TRBV5-1; 7 bases align to TRBD1. This CDR3 has 15 amino acids. Germline loops: CDR1 SGHRS, CDR2 YFSETQ. V shed 0 bases and J 6 bases; nucleotides not matched to a gene: 5. The chain's CDR3 is CASSLVAGGDEKLFF. The CDR3 bases are TGCGCCAGCAGCTTGGTAGCAGGGGGTGATGAAAAACTGTTTTTT.

The CDR3 protein is CASSPGTAFTDTQYF. CDR3 DNA: TGTGCCAGCAGCCCTGGGACAGCGTTCACAGATACGCAGTATTTT. The chain employs TRBV7-9 and TRBJ2-3; TRBD1 matches at 7 bases. This CDR3 comprises 15 residues. J gave up 2 bases and V 5 bases, and 7 bases lay outside the gene matches. The germline V gene has CDR1 SEHNR and CDR2 FQNEAQ (reference sequence).

V and J are TRBV6-5 and TRBJ2-6, with D maybe TRBD2 (5 bases). Germline CDR1 and CDR2: MNHEY and SVGAGI. V lost 2 bases to trimming and J lost 0 bases, with 8 bases between them. The CDR3 runs 16 residues. Here the CDR3 reads CASSYTGNSGANVLTF. DNA for the CDR3: TGTGCCAGCAGTTACACGGGGAACTCTGGGGCCAACGTCCTGACTTTC.

The rearrangement links TRBV6-5 to TRBJ2-5; possibly TRBD2 for D (5 bases). There are 12 residues in the CDR3. CDR1 and CDR2 from the germline V gene are MNHEY and SVGAGI. V was clipped by 11 bases and J by 4 bases, with 14 bases between them. This CDR3 is CAPARAGETQYF. The CDR3 DNA sequence: TGTGCCCCCGCTAGGGCGGGAGAGACCCAGTACTTC.

This clone was detected only once. J is TRBJ2-1 and V is TRBV9; D might be TRBD2 (5 bases). This CDR3 is built from 14 residues. Looked up from germline, CDR1 is SGDLS and CDR2 is YYNGEE. V lost 0 bases and J 7 bases, leaving 11 bases between the germline ends. CDR3 loop: CASSVEGAGNEQFF. CDR3 DNA sequence: TGTGCCAGCAGCGTAGAGGGAGCAGGTAATGAGCAGTTCTTC.

This chain links TRBV5-1 with TRBJ2-1, with TRBD2 matching 9 bases. The CDR3 totals 17 residues. The V gene end was trimmed by 4 bases and the J gene end by 5 bases; junction bases not matched to a gene: 13. Germline V lookup: CDR1 SGHRS, CDR2 YFSETQ. The CDR3 loop reads CASSVEKVLAGNNEQFF. The CDR3 coding sequence is TGCGCCAGCAGCGTGGAGAAGGTTCTAGCGGGAAACAATGAGCAGTTCTTC.

The V gene is TRBV6-1, the J gene TRBJ2-3, with D perhaps matching TRBD1 (6 bases). This CDR3 contains 16 residues. Germline assignment: CDR1 MNHNS and CDR2 SASEGT. V was shortened by 1 base and J by 2 bases, with 13 bases between the two germline ends. The CDR3 DNA reads as TGTGCCAGCAGTGAAGTGGCAGGGGTCGTCACAGATACGCAGTATTTT. This encodes CASSEVAGVVTDTQYF.

V is TRBV7-8 and J is TRBJ1-1; D unclear. The CDR3 covers 14 residues. The germline V gene has CDR1 SGHVS and CDR2 FQNEAQ. V lost 8 bases and J lost 1, with 14 bases in between. The CDR3 coding sequence is TGTGCCAGCCTAGGTAGTGCGAGGAACACTGAAGCTTTCTTT. Translation: CASLGSARNTEAFF.

This clone was seen a few times. This sequence joins TRBV16 and TRBJ1-1, with D possibly being TRBD1 (6 bases). The V end lost 5 bases, the J end lost 2 bases, and 9 bases lay between the germline ends. CDR3 length equals 13 residues. The germline CDR1 and CDR2 sequences are KGHSY and FQNENV. In nucleotides, the CDR3 is TGTGCCAGCAGCTGGGACACCAACACTGAAGCTTTCTTT. Translation: CASSWDTNTEAFF. The entire variable domain, with the rest obtained from reference TRBV16 and TRBJ1-1, is as follows: GEEVAQTPKHLVRGEGQKAKLYCAPIKGHSYVFWYQQVLKNEFKFLISFQNENVFDETGMPKERFSAKCLPNSPCSLEIQATKLEDSAVYFCASSWDTNTEAFFGQGTRLTVV.

The V call is TRBV6-6, the J call TRBJ2-7, with 13 nucleotides matching TRBD2. The V segment lost 0 bases and the J segment 4 bases; nucleotides outside the gene matches: 3. The length of the CDR3 is 16 residues. Germline CDR1 is MNHNY and CDR2 is SVGAGI (reference sequence). The CDR3 DNA sequence: TGTGCCAGCAGTTACTCTACTAGCGGGGGGGAGTACGAGCAGTACTTC. Translated: CASSYSTSGGEYEQYF.

J is TRBJ2-5 and V is TRBV27, with 13 bases aligning to TRBD2. The CDR3 consists of 15 residues. Looked up from germline, CDR1 is MNHEY and CDR2 is SMNVEV (reference sequence). The J segment lost 5 bases and the V segment lost 4 bases, leaving 4 bases of the junction unmatched. CDR3 coding DNA: TGTGCCAGCAGTTGGACTAGCGGGAGTTTGGAGACCCAGTACTTC. Amino acids: CASSWTSGSLETQYF.

Of note for this clone: Other DNA sequences from this sample encode an identical CDR3 as well. V gene TRBV28 combines with J gene TRBJ1-5; D is ambiguous. With 6 bases removed from V and 4 bases from J, the gap between germline ends came to 7 bases. Germline loops: CDR1 MDHEN, CDR2 SYDVKM. There are 12 residues in the CDR3. CDR3 region: CASSPQNQPQHF. CDR3 DNA sequence: TGTGCCAGCAGCCCCCAAAATCAGCCCCAGCATTTT. The full variable domain, in which reference TRBV28 and TRBJ1-5 provide the parts outside the CDR3, is DVKVTQSSRYLVKRTGEKVFLECVQDMDHENMFWYRQDPGLGLRLIYFSYDVKMKEKGDIPEGYSVSREKKERFSLILESASTNQTSMYLCASSPQNQPQHFGDGTRLSIL.

The chain uses TRBV30 and TRBJ1-1; D is possibly TRBD1 (5 bases). The CDR3 totals 13 residues. Trimming stripped 0 bases from V and 3 bases from J, with 8 bases between. Germline V lookup: CDR1 GTSNPN, CDR2 SVGIG (reference sequence). The CDR3, as DNA: TGTGCCTGGAGTGTTGCCAGGGACACTGAAGCTTTCTTT. Residues: CAWSVARDTEAFF.

This rearrangement joins TRBV5-6 to TRBJ1-1, with no clear D. Trimming pared 4 bases from V and 0 bases from J, leaving 4 bases between. The V gene's germline CDR1 is SGHDT and CDR2 YYEEEE. The CDR3 is made up of 12 amino acids. As DNA, the CDR3 is TGTGCCAGCAGCATAGTGAACACTGAAGCTTTCTTT. The encoded protein is CASSIVNTEAFF. Based on the CDR3 plus reference TRBV5-6 and TRBJ1-1, the full variable domain is DAGVTQSPTHLIKTRGQQVTLRCSPKSGHDTVSWYQQALGQGPQFIFQYYEEEERQRGNFPDRFSGHQFPNYSSELNVNALLLGDSALYLCASSIVNTEAFFGQGTRLTVV.

V is TRBV25-1 and J is TRBJ2-3; D remains unclear. V lost 3 bases, J lost 7 bases, and 5 bases lay in between. The CDR3 is 11 residues long. CDR1 and CDR2 (germline): MGHDK, SYGVNS. The chain's CDR3 is CASSDRNTQYF. CDR3 bases: TGTGCCAGCAGTGACAGAAATACGCAGTATTTT.

The chain recombines TRBV10-3 with TRBJ1-2, with 7 bases lining up with TRBD1. V lost 7 bases and J lost 3; bases outside the gene matches: 5. CDR3 length equals 13 residues. Germline CDR1 ENHRY, CDR2 SYGVKD. The CDR3 sequence is CAINADRDYGYTF. The CDR3 nucleotides read TGTGCCATCAATGCTGACAGGGACTATGGCTACACCTTC.

This chain uses TRBV15 with TRBJ1-3, with 8 bases fitting TRBD1. V lost 1 base to trimming and J lost 2 bases; unmatched junction nucleotides: 1. Germline V CDR1 and CDR2: LNHNV, YYDKDF (reference sequence). This CDR3 region has 15 residues. CDR3 sequence: CATSRGTGPGNTIYF. In nucleotides, the CDR3 is TGTGCCACCAGCAGAGGGACAGGGCCTGGAAACACCATATATTTT. Full variable domain (rest looked up from reference TRBV15 and TRBJ1-3): DAMVIQNPRYQVTQFGKPVTLSCSQTLNHNVMYWYQQKSSQAPKLLFHYYDKDFNNEADTPDNFQSRRPNTSFCFLDIRSPGLGDTAMYLCATSRGTGPGNTIYFGEGSWLTVV.

This chain joins TRBV27 and TRBJ1-6; D is ambiguous. Per the germline V gene, CDR1 is MNHEY and CDR2 is SMNVEV (reference sequence). The ends were cut back, 6 bases at V and 2 bases at J, with 8 bases in the middle. The length of the CDR3 is 14 residues. The CDR3 loop is CASRVSAYNSPLHF. The CDR3 DNA reads TGTGCCAGCAGGGTTTCGGCCTATAATTCACCCCTCCACTTT.

The chain recombines TRBV19 with TRBJ1-1; D uncertain. This CDR3 contains 10 residues. Trimming removed 10 bases at V and 1 base at J, with 4 bases between. Germline CDR1 reads LNHDA; CDR2 reads SQIVND (reference sequence). The CDR3 loop is CATWNTEAFF. In nucleotides, the CDR3 is TGTGCCACTTGGAACACTGAAGCTTTCTTT.

The chain links TRBV28 to TRBJ2-7, with D possibly being TRBD2 (5 bases). The germline V gene has CDR1 MDHEN and CDR2 SYDVKM. The V gene lost 2 bases and the J gene lost 1 base, with 9 bases spanning the gap. The CDR3 is 14 amino acids. DNA for the CDR3: TGTGCCAGCAGTTTAACTAGGGATTCCTACGAGCAGTACTTC. Protein: CASSLTRDSYEQYF.

This clone was seen only a few times. This chain uses TRBV7-9 with TRBJ1-1, with 10 positions matching TRBD1. Germline CDR1 and CDR2: SEHNR and FQNEAQ (reference sequence). The CDR3 runs to 16 residues. With V trimmed by 5 bases and J by 4 bases, 10 bases remained unmatched. This chain's CDR3 is CASSLRQGASVTEAFF. For the CDR3, the DNA is TGTGCCAGCAGCCTGAGACAGGGGGCGTCGGTCACTGAAGCTTTCTTT.

The V and J genes are TRBV4-1 and TRBJ2-3; the match to TRBD1 covers 8 bases. The CDR3 totals 16 residues. Germline V gives CDR1 MGHRA, CDR2 YSYEKL. V was pared by 0 bases and J by 0 bases, with 2 bases of the junction left unmatched. The CDR3 DNA reads as TGCGCCAGCAGCCAAGATACAGGGGGAAGCACAGATACGCAGTATTTT. This codes for CASSQDTGGSTDTQYF.